This passage covers 15 T cell receptor beta chains from one sample sequenced in a study of naive and memory T cell subsets. The beta constant-region primer was an equimolar mix of two oligonucleotides covering TRBC1 and TRBC2. Nested alpha and beta constant-region primers with the SP2 primer drove four PCR rounds on ligated cDNA. TCRdb itself ran the UMI-ligation and nested PCR reads through MiXCR, one entry per CDR3 protein. The sample has about 120,000 distinct CDR3 sequences, roughly 36% seen once; the top ten hold 0.75% to 1%. The source material was central memory CD4+ T cells from blood. The receptors here all came from a human donor in good health.

This clonotype was observed a handful of times. The genes are TRBV7-2 and TRBJ2-1, with TRBD2 matching over 9 bases. The CDR3 covers 14 residues. Germline-derived CDR1 and CDR2 are SGHTA and FQGNSA. Trimming took 3 bases from V and 6 from J; bases not matched to a gene: 3. CDR3 in amino acids: CASSFPAGGNEQFF. The DNA of the CDR3 is TGTGCCAGCAGCTTCCCAGCGGGAGGCAATGAGCAGTTCTTC.

The CDR3: CASSLVASGVRWNEQFF. In nucleotides, the CDR3 is TGTGCCAGCAGCTTAGTCGCTAGCGGGGTTCGTTGGAATGAGCAGTTCTTC. The V and J genes are TRBV7-2 and TRBJ2-1, with 9 bases that match TRBD2. The CDR3 length is 17 residues. V shed 1 base and J 7 bases; nucleotides not matched to a gene: 11. The germline V gene encodes CDR1 SGHTA and CDR2 FQGNSA. Full variable domain (remainder filled in from reference TRBV7-2 and TRBJ2-1): GAGVSQSPSNKVTEKGKDVELRCDPISGHTALYWYRQSLGQGLEFLIYFQGNSAPDKSGLPSDRFSAERTGGSVSTLTIQRTQQEDSAVYLCASSLVASGVRWNEQFFGPGTRLTVL.

The gene calls are TRBV2 and TRBJ2-7, with 8 bases aligning to TRBD1. In germline, CDR1 is SNHLY, CDR2 FYNNEI. V was clipped by 8 bases and J by 8 bases; unmatched bases: 5. The CDR3 has 11 residues. CDR3 sequence: CASLTGGKQYF. The CDR3 coding sequence is TGTGCCAGCCTCACAGGGGGTAAGCAGTACTTC.

The count of this clonotype is one. The chain's CDR3 is CAARGSRVAGELFF. CDR3 DNA: TGTGCCGCCAGAGGGAGTAGAGTCGCCGGGGAGCTGTTTTTT. The rearrangement uses TRBV3-1 and TRBJ2-2; a weak D match, TRBD2 (5 bases). This CDR3 region has 14 residues. The V end lost 11 bases, the J end lost 6 bases, and 19 bases lay between the germline ends. Germline V lookup: CDR1 LGHDT, CDR2 YNNKEL (reference sequence). The whole variable domain, remainder taken from reference TRBV3-1 and TRBJ2-2, is DTAVSQTPKYLVTQMGNDKSIKCEQNLGHDTMYWYKQDSKKFLKIMFSYNNKELIINETVPNRFSPKSPDKAHLNLHINSLELGDSAVYFCAARGSRVAGELFFGEGSRLTVL.

Only one count was recorded for this clonotype. CDR3 coding DNA: TGTGCCAGCAGTTCCTACAGGGAGACCTACACCGGGGAGCTGTTTTTT. Its protein product is CASSSYRETYTGELFF. The chain employs TRBV28 and TRBJ2-2, with D perhaps TRBD1 (6 bases). The ends were cut back, 4 bases at V and 3 bases at J, with 15 bases in the middle. Looked up from germline, CDR1 is MDHEN and CDR2 is SYDVKM. The CDR3 totals 16 residues. Looking up the rest from reference TRBV28 and TRBJ2-2 gives the full variable domain: DVKVTQSSRYLVKRTGEKVFLECVQDMDHENMFWYRQDPGLGLRLIYFSYDVKMKEKGDIPEGYSVSREKKERFSLILESASTNQTSMYLCASSSYRETYTGELFFGEGSRLTVL.

This chain links TRBV5-4 with TRBJ2-6; possible D gene TRBD2, 7 bases. With 4 bases removed from V and 1 base from J, the gap between germline ends came to 12 bases. The V gene's germline CDR1 is SGHNT and CDR2 YYREEE (reference sequence). This CDR3 has 16 amino acids. DNA of the CDR3: TGTGCCAGCAGCCGGGGGCGGGAGTCTGGGGCCAACGTCCTGACTTTC. Translated, it gives CASSRGRESGANVLTF.

This rearrangement joins TRBV24-1 to TRBJ2-5, with TRBD1 as a possible D gene (6 bases). CDR3 size: 14 residues. The germline gives CDR1 KGHDR, CDR2 SFDVKD. Trimming removed 2 bases at V and 5 bases at J, with 11 bases between. CDR3 region: CATSDSQGTETQYF. The CDR3 bases are TGTGCCACCAGTGATTCACAGGGAACGGAGACCCAGTACTTC.

In its sample, this clonotype was seen many times. The CDR3 loop is CSVSQTTGDNQPQHF. Written as DNA, the CDR3 is TGCAGCGTCTCCCAAACTACAGGGGACAATCAGCCCCAGCATTTT. The chain employs TRBV29-1 and TRBJ1-5, with 7 bases identical to TRBD1. V lost 6 bases, J lost 3 bases, and 11 bases stayed unmatched. This CDR3 is 15 amino acids long. Looked up from germline, CDR1 is SQVTM and CDR2 is ANQGSEA.

This clonotype was found many times. V usage is TRBV9 and J usage is TRBJ2-7; 7 nucleotides agree with TRBD1. CDR1 is SGDLS and CDR2 is YYNGEE in the germline V gene. The CDR3 contains 14 residues. Losses at the gene ends were 0 bases for V and 3 bases for J; bases not matched to a gene: 3. CDR3: CASSVGDRHYEQYF. CDR3 coding DNA: TGTGCCAGCAGCGTAGGGGACAGACACTACGAGCAGTACTTC.

The chain employs TRBV12-3 or TRBV12-4 and TRBJ1-5, with D hard to call. This CDR3 region has 13 residues. The V end was cut by 4 bases, the J end by 2 bases, with 6 bases between. The CDR3 bases are TGTGCCAGCAGTTCAGAAGGCAATCAGCCCCAGCATTTT. Its translation: CASSSEGNQPQHF.

The V and J genes are TRBV20-1 and TRBJ2-7, with TRBD1 matching 8 bases. Germline V lookup: CDR1 DFQATT, CDR2 SNEGSKA (reference sequence). Trimming cost V 6 bases and J 2 bases; bases outside gene matches: 9. The CDR3 runs 14 residues. The CDR3 nucleotides are TGCAGTGCCCTGGACAGGGTAGACCCCTACGAGCAGTACTTC. Translated, it gives CSALDRVDPYEQYF.

The V and J genes are TRBV9 and TRBJ2-2, with 11 bases that match TRBD1. This CDR3 has 17 residues. After removal of 0 bases from V and 5 bases from J, the junction contained 6 bases not matched to a gene. From germline, CDR1 is SGDLS and CDR2 YYNGEE. CDR3 sequence: CASSVGDRGSATGELFF. The DNA of the CDR3 is TGTGCCAGCAGCGTAGGGGACAGGGGGTCCGCGACCGGGGAGCTGTTTTTT.

A few counts support this clonotype. The CDR3 spells CATRRVHSPGTPKAQSGANVLTF. CDR3 DNA: TGTGCCACCAGAAGAGTCCATAGTCCCGGGACGCCAAAAGCCCAATCTGGGGCCAACGTCCTGACTTTC. The V call is TRBV24-1, the J call TRBJ2-6, with D perhaps matching TRBD1 or TRBD2 (5 bases each). V gave up 7 bases and J gave up 1 base, with 34 bases separating them. Germline CDR1 and CDR2: KGHDR and SFDVKD. CDR3 length: 23 amino acids.

The J gene is TRBJ2-1, the V gene TRBV20-1, with D possibly matching TRBD2 (5 bases). The CDR3 totals 17 residues. V shed 3 bases and J shed 3 bases, with 21 bases lying between them. CDR1 is DFQATT, CDR2 SNEGSKA, per germline (reference sequence). The CDR3 coding sequence is TGCAGTGCTAGTCTCCCAAAAGACTACCGAGACTACAATGAGCAGTTCTTC. This translates into CSASLPKDYRDYNEQFF.

The chain carries TRBV3-1 and TRBJ2-3; possibly TRBD2 for D (5 bases). Between the trimmed V and J ends, which lost 7 bases and 6 bases, there was a span of 17 bases. CDR3 length: 14 residues. CDR1 LGHDT and CDR2 YNNKEL come from the germline V gene (reference sequence). The CDR3 DNA is TGTGCCAGCACGCTGGGAGCGGTTCCGGATACGCAGTATTTT. As protein: CASTLGAVPDTQYF.